The clone carrying this T cell receptor beta chain was observed many times. The target antigen is unknown. These data originate in a study of T cells in Graves' hyperthyroidism and ophthalmopathy. Findings of the study overall: Most thyroid clonotypes expanded above 0.001 were also detected in blood.

From germline, CDR1 is MDHEN and CDR2 SYDVKM. The V segment lost 5 bases and the J segment 5 bases; nucleotides outside the gene matches: 12. The CDR3 is 16 residues long. Diagnosis rested on symptoms, serum thyroxine and TRAb, thyroid ultrasound, and orbital computed tomography. The CDR3 regions of TCR beta were amplified from RNA transcripts. The HTBI primer set drove a first-round RT-PCR of the TCR CDR3. TCRdb analysed the multiplex PCR reads with MiXCR anew, one entry per CDR3 protein. Of some 770,000 distinct CDR3 sequences in the sample, about 17% were seen once. The source of this sequence is a man aged 18 to 30 with Graves' hyperthyroidism. The chain employs TRBV28 and TRBJ2-3, with 8 bases identical to TRBD2. Material for sequencing was blood. Here the CDR3 reads CASSATSGRGLDTQYF. CDR3 bases: TGTGCCAGCAGTGCTACTAGCGGTCGCGGGCTAGATACGCAGTATTTT.